This section outlines one T cell receptor (beta chain) sequence together with its context. The data were taken from a study of blood T cells in healthy people across ages. Whole-study context: With template switching, about one barcoded beta molecule was captured per two T cells.

Next came a second PCR, run for roughly 6 to 11 cycles, which used a sample-barcoded 5' primer along with a J-beta primer mix. Each cDNA molecule was tagged by a template-switch adaptor that had 12 random nucleotides. TCRdb redid the calling of the 5' RACE reads with MiXCR, one entry per CDR3 protein. This table has roughly 1,500,000 distinct CDR3 sequences, about 40% appearing once. Germline CDR1 reads WSHSY; CDR2 reads SAAADI. The CDR3 consists of 16 residues. V shed 6 bases, J shed 2 bases, and the junction held 7 bases outside the gene matches. The gene calls are TRBV10-2 and TRBJ2-3; 11 bases agree with TRBD2. The clonotype was recovered from a woman aged 18-29 years in good health. The sequenced sample was blood. CDR3 sequence reads: CASRGGTSGHTDTQYF. CDR3 DNA: TGCGCCAGCAGGGGAGGGACTAGCGGACACACAGATACGCAGTATTTT.